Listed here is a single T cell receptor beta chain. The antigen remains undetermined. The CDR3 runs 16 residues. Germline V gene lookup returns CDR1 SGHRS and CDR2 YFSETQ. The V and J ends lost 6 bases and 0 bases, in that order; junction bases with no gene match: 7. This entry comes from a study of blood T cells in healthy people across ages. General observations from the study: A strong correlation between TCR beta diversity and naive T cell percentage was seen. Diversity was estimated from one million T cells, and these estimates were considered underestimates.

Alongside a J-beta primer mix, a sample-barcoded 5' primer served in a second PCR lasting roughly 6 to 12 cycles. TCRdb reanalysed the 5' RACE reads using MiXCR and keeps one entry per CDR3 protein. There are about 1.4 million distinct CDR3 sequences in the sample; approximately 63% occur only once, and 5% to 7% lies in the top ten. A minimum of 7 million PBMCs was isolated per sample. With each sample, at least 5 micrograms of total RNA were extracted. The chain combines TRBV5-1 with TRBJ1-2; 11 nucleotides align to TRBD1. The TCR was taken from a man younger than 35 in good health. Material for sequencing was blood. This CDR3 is CASMRTGGLSNYGYTF. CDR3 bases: TGCGCCAGCATGCGGACAGGGGGCTTGTCTAACTATGGCTACACCTTC.